This paragraph covers one T cell receptor beta chain sequence. Its matching antigen is unknown. The entry originates in a study of T cell repertoires in cytomegalovirus infection. Overall study context: Public TCR beta signatures were indicative of both CMV infection and a matching HLA type.

TCRdb reprocessed the reads with MiXCR, giving one entry per CDR3 protein. This table holds 200,000 to 300,000 distinct CDR3 sequences, roughly 13% found once. Findings and limits, study-wide: The ex vivo response was dominated by HLA-C-restricted CMV-specific TCR beta clonotypes. Of the TCR beta families, the public ones yielded a cumulative frequency that identified carriers of CMV plus the relevant HLA.

V was pared by 3 bases and J by 2 bases, with 6 bases of the junction left unmatched. From germline, CDR1 is WSHSY and CDR2 SAAADI. The CDR3 loop spans 16 amino acids. This rearrangement joins TRBV10-2 to TRBJ2-2; 7 nucleotides line up with TRBD1. The sequenced material came from PBMCs. This clonotype was obtained from a human donor in good health (CMV status not recorded). Some clones in this sample may be carry-over from other donors' samples. The CDR3 sequence: CASSDRQGVNTGELFF. CDR3 DNA sequence: TGCGCCAGCAGTGACCGGCAGGGGGTTAACACCGGGGAGCTGTTTTTT.